The T cell receptor (beta chain) described here comes from a study of blood T cells in healthy people across ages. Overall study results and limits: In long-lived donors, naive CD4+ cell counts and diversity exceeded those of aged donors.

The authors extracted at least 5 micrograms of total RNA per sample. A second PCR of about 7 to 12 cycles used a sample-barcoded 5' primer and a J-beta primer mix. Each cDNA molecule carried a tag from a template-switch adaptor that contained 12 random nucleotides. Per-sample output comprised a minimum of 3 million paired-end reads containing CDR3. MiXCR, run by TCRdb on the 5' RACE reads, gives a single entry per CDR3 protein. The table lists roughly 800,000 distinct CDR3 sequences, roughly 64% of them singletons, with about 20% in the top ten. This clonotype was picked up one time. Antigen unknown. This CDR3 is built from 15 residues. CDR1 and CDR2 from the germline V gene are MNHEY and SVGAGI.

Sample: blood. This sequence joins TRBV6-5 and TRBJ2-4, with 7 positions matching TRBD1. The J call may not be correct, given that the DNA end is closer to TRBJ2-5. This sequence was found in a man aged 25-45 years in good health. Here the CDR3 reads CASRARQGRGETQYF. CDR3 nucleotide sequence: TGTGCCAGCAGGGCACGACAGGGAAGGGGAGAGACCCAGTACTTC.